Below are 18 T cell receptor beta chains sequenced from a single sample in a study of cytomegalovirus exposure and HLA in healthy donors. The PCR made use of 60 Vbeta and 13 Jbeta primers. Only in-frame clones appear in the TCRdb table, and some are missing; sequencing was by immunoSEQ multiplex PCR. The sample lists fewer than 200,000 clones, about three quarters seen once, with just under 1% in the top ten. Sequencing input: PBMCs. Every receptor here comes from a woman aged 50 to 65 in good health and CMV-seropositive.

This chain connects TRBV9 to TRBJ2-3, with 8 bases aligning to TRBD2. Per the germline V gene, CDR1 is SGDLS and CDR2 is YYNGEE. CDR3 size: 16 residues. The junction had 8 bases not matched to a gene; V was cut back by 0 bases and J by 5 bases. CDR3 loop: CASSVGLAGGVDTQYF. The CDR3, as DNA: TGTGCCAGCAGCGTAGGCCTAGCGGGTGGGGTAGATACGCAGTATTTT.

V is TRBV11-2 and J is TRBJ1-1; 9 bases line up with TRBD1. With V trimmed by 0 bases and J by 12 bases, 5 bases remained unmatched. Germline lookup yields CDR1 SGHAT and CDR2 FQNNGV. The CDR3 runs to 13 residues. CDR3 nucleotide sequence: TGTGCCAGCAGCTTAGATAGGACAGGGGAGTCTTTCTTT. The encoded protein is CASSLDRTGESFF.

Comment on this clone: The CDR3 carries no conserved terminal phenylalanine or tryptophan, so it likely arises from a read error. The V and J genes are TRBV6-1 and TRBJ1-1, with D possibly TRBD1 on 5 matching bases. The CDR3 loop spans 13 amino acids. V lost 4 bases and J lost 3, with 9 bases in between. CDR1 and CDR2 from the germline V gene are MNHNS and SASEGT. The CDR3 loop reads CASSGQSYTEAFV. The CDR3 nucleotides read TGTGCCAGCAGTGGACAGAGCTACACTGAAGCTTTCGTT.

This chain links TRBV7-2 with TRBJ2-3; 12 positions match TRBD2. V gave up 5 bases and J gave up 8 bases; unmatched junction bases: 11. The CDR3 consists of 16 residues. CDR1 is SGHTA and CDR2 is FQGNSA in the germline V gene. CDR3 region: CASSARLAGVPGTQYF. In nucleotides, the CDR3 is TGTGCCAGCAGCGCTCGACTAGCGGGGGTCCCTGGTACGCAGTATTTT.

This clone appeared a single time. This rearrangement joins TRBV6-1 to TRBJ2-2; no clear D. This CDR3 has 13 amino acids. Trimming left V 6 bases short and J 7 bases short, with 12 bases between. Germline-derived CDR1 and CDR2 are MNHNS and SASEGT. The CDR3 spells CASSHRVLGELFF. The CDR3 nucleotides are TGTGCCAGCAGCCACCGGGTCCTCGGGGAGCTGTTTTTT.

J is TRBJ1-2 and V is TRBV28, with D hard to call. The V and J ends lost 6 bases and 1 base respectively, with 15 bases between them. This CDR3 comprises 15 residues. Germline V CDR1 and CDR2: MDHEN, SYDVKM. The CDR3 here is CASRNGRPINYGYTF. In DNA form, the CDR3 reads TGTGCCAGCAGAAATGGGAGACCAATTAACTATGGCTACACCTTC.

This rearrangement joins TRBV4-1 to TRBJ2-7, with 7 bases fitting TRBD2. This CDR3 region has 15 residues. Trimming took 1 base from V and 4 from J; bases not matched to a gene: 7. Germline V lookup: CDR1 MGHRA, CDR2 YSYEKL. The CDR3 coding sequence is TGCGCCAGCAGCCAAGGGGGGGGAAGGCGTTACGAGCAGTACTTC. It is translated as CASSQGGGRRYEQYF.

This clone was found a few times. This rearrangement joins TRBV25-1 to TRBJ2-7; 9 bases align to TRBD1. Germline V lookup: CDR1 MGHDK, CDR2 SYGVNS. This CDR3 has 16 residues. V gave up 5 bases and J gave up 5 bases; unmatched junction bases: 13. The CDR3 sequence: CASSTDRDRARDEQYF. The CDR3 nucleotides are TGTGCCAGCAGTACAGACCGGGACAGGGCCCGTGACGAGCAGTACTTC.

The V call is TRBV6-4, the J call TRBJ1-2, with TRBD1 identical over 7 bases. This CDR3 has 15 amino acids. Germline CDR1 reads MRHNA; CDR2 reads SNTAGT. Trimming cost V 0 bases and J 12 bases; bases outside gene matches: 13. The chain's CDR3 is CASSDSSRGAGGHTF. The CDR3 region has the DNA TGTGCCAGCAGTGACTCGAGTCGCGGGGCAGGGGGACACACCTTC.

A few counts support this clone. The junction differs from germline at one of its ends, possibly a read error. The V call is TRBV7-9, the J call TRBJ2-5; TRBD2 aligns across 11 bases. The germline V gene has CDR1 SEHNR and CDR2 FQNEAQ (reference sequence). The CDR3 loop spans 15 amino acids. CDR3 in amino acids: CASSVAGGYQETQYF. CDR3 coding DNA: TGTGCCAGCAGCGTAGCGGGGGGGTACCAAGAGACCCAGTACTTC. Together with reference TRBV7-9 and TRBJ2-5, the CDR3 gives the full variable domain: DTGVSQNPRHKITKRGQNVTFRCDPISEHNRLYWYRQTLGQGPEFLTYFQNEAQLEKSRLLSDRFSAERPKGSFSTLEIQRTEQGDSAMYLCASSVAGGYQETQYFGPGTRLLVL.

V gene TRBV7-8 combines with J gene TRBJ1-6; D is perhaps TRBD1 (6 bases). The CDR3 consists of 14 residues. The germline CDR1 and CDR2 sequences are SGHVS and FQNEAQ. Trimming pared 1 base from V and 8 bases from J, leaving 9 bases between. The CDR3 sequence: CASSLEGGYSPLHF. The CDR3 bases are TGTGCCAGCAGCTTAGAAGGGGGATATTCACCCCTCCACTTT.

This clone was counted a single time. The rearrangement uses TRBV2 and TRBJ2-3; a possible D gene is TRBD2 (5 bases). The CDR3 is 16 residues long. Trimming shortened V by 5 bases and J by 1 base, and 16 bases separated the two germline ends. Germline CDR1 and CDR2: SNHLY and FYNNEI. The CDR3 spells CASSRSATLRTDTQYF. The CDR3 DNA reads as TGTGCCAGCAGTCGTAGCGCGACATTACGCACAGATACGCAGTATTTT.

The V and J genes are TRBV19 and TRBJ1-5; 7 positions match TRBD1. With 4 bases clipped from V and 3 bases from J, the junction kept 6 bases outside the gene matches. The germline CDR1 and CDR2 sequences are LNHDA and SQIVND (reference sequence). The length of the CDR3 is 15 residues. CDR3 DNA sequence: TGTGCCAGTAGTAAACAGGGGAGTCCCAATCAGCCCCAGCATTTT. This codes for CASSKQGSPNQPQHF.

This sequence joins TRBV28 and TRBJ2-5; D call uncertain. Germline values: CDR1 MDHEN, CDR2 SYDVKM. CDR3 size: 12 residues. V lost 2 bases and J 3 bases, leaving 4 bases between the germline ends. The chain's CDR3 is CASSLVEETQYF. In nucleotides, the CDR3 is TGTGCCAGCAGTTTAGTCGAAGAGACCCAGTACTTC.

Turning to this clone: The germline gene is not matched at one end of the junction; a read error may be the cause. The chain employs TRBV14 and TRBJ2-3; a possible D gene is TRBD2 (6 bases). The CDR3 covers 14 residues. The germline CDR1 and CDR2 sequences are SGHDN and FVKESK. The DNA of the CDR3 is TGTGCCAGCAGCCCTGGGGGGAGCACGGATACGCAGTATTTT. It encodes CASSPGGSTDTQYF.

The V call is TRBV29-1, the J call TRBJ1-1; D uncertain. The V and J ends lost 5 bases and 0 bases respectively, with 4 bases between them. CDR1 is SQVTM, CDR2 ANQGSEA, per germline. This CDR3 is 11 amino acids long. CDR3 protein: CSVHLNTEAFF. The CDR3 nucleotides are TGCAGCGTTCACTTGAACACTGAAGCTTTCTTT.

V is TRBV28 and J is TRBJ1-4; possibly TRBD1 for D (5 bases). This CDR3 is 16 amino acids long. Germline V CDR1 and CDR2: MDHEN, SYDVKM. Trimming stripped 3 bases from V and 6 bases from J, with 17 bases between. The DNA of the CDR3 is TGTGCCAGCAGTTTCCCCGGGCAGGGTAGGGATGAAAAACTGTTTTTT. It is translated as CASSFPGQGRDEKLFF.

A word on this clone: Sequence at one end of the junction differs from germline and may be a read error. The rearrangement joins TRBV7-2 to TRBJ2-7, with D unresolved. The CDR3 is 10 amino acids. The germline V gene encodes CDR1 SGHTA and CDR2 FQGNSA. The CDR3 DNA follows: TGTGCCAGCAGCCCTCGATGGCAGGATTTC. This translates into CASSPRWQDF.